The clone carrying this TCR beta chain occurred once. Its antigen remains unidentified. The sample originates from a study of T cell clones after liver transplantation. General study results and limits: A larger donor-reactive than third-party decline suggested partial antigen-specific deletion.

The assay was immunoSEQ multiplex PCR, and TCRdb's table has in-frame clones only and misses some. The sample consists of over 50,000 clones, about 81% of them appearing once. The V end lost 5 bases, the J end lost 7 bases, and 11 bases lay between the germline ends. The CDR3 is 12 amino acids. Germline V lookup: CDR1 SGHTA, CDR2 FQGNSA. This clonotype was obtained from a human donor who received a liver transplant. The chain is built from TRBV7-2 and TRBJ1-1; D is undetermined. Sequencing was performed on CD4+ T cells from blood, taken before liver transplant. The DNA for the CDR3 is TGTGCCAGCAGCCTCTGGTGGGGTGAAGCTTTCTTT. Protein product: CASSLWWGEAFF.